This passage covers 30 T cell receptor beta chains from one sample sequenced in a study of shared clonotypes between healthy human individuals. Clones were sequenced by immunoSEQ multiplex PCR, and TCRdb holds only the in-frame ones, with some missing. The sample lists 560,000 or so clones; about 96% were seen once. Terminally differentiated effector memory CD45RA+ cells were left out of the naive CD8 fraction, which was CD45RO-negative and positively selected for CCR7. The sequencing sample was made of naive CD8+ T cells sorted from blood. The origin of the receptors is a woman in her 30s in good health.

The chain employs TRBV13 and TRBJ1-2, with a weak D call TRBD1 (5 bases). CDR1 PRHDT and CDR2 FYEKMQ come from the germline V gene (reference sequence). The CDR3 sequence is 14 residues long. Trimming stripped 4 bases from V and 3 bases from J, with 12 bases between. The CDR3 DNA is TGTGCCAGCAGCTCTGGCCGAGGGGACTATGGCTACACCTTC. Protein: CASSSGRGDYGYTF.

This chain joins TRBV9 and TRBJ2-7; TRBD2 agrees at 12 bases. This CDR3 is 15 amino acids long. The ends lost 4 bases at V and 7 bases at J; junction bases unmatched: 9. Germline V lookup: CDR1 SGDLS, CDR2 YYNGEE. The CDR3 DNA follows: TGTGCCAGCAGCACCGGGACTAGCGGGTCGAGGGAGCAGTACTTC. This sequence encodes CASSTGTSGSREQYF.

Here the CDR3 DNA reads TGCGCCAGCAGCTTGAAGGTGAGGTGGGATTTCTCGTACGAGCAGTACTTC. Translating gives CASSLKVRWDFSYEQYF. V and J are TRBV5-1 and TRBJ2-7, with no clear D. CDR3 length: 17 residues. Germline CDR1 is SGHRS and CDR2 is YFSETQ. Trimming removed 1 base from V and 4 bases from J, with 21 bases in between.

V and J are TRBV6-1 and TRBJ2-7; D remains unclear. The V end lost 1 base, the J end lost 3 bases, and 10 bases lay between the germline ends. The CDR3 covers 14 residues. CDR1 is MNHNS, CDR2 SASEGT, per germline. The CDR3 loop is CASSEGDTIYEQYF. CDR3 coding DNA: TGTGCCAGCAGTGAAGGAGACACAATCTACGAGCAGTACTTC.

This chain uses TRBV15 with TRBJ2-3; D call uncertain. CDR1 LNHNV and CDR2 YYDKDF come from the germline V gene (reference sequence). The CDR3 consists of 15 residues. The V gene lost 6 bases and the J gene lost 0 bases, with 13 bases spanning the gap. CDR3 in DNA: TGTGCCACCAGTGTCAACTCCGTTAGCACAGATACGCAGTATTTT. Amino acid sequence: CATSVNSVSTDTQYF.

The chain combines TRBV7-3 with TRBJ2-7; 7 bases agree with TRBD2. CDR3 size: 13 residues. V dropped 5 bases and J dropped 6; count of bases not matched to a gene: 7. From germline, CDR1 is SGHTA and CDR2 FQGTGA. The CDR3 bases are TGTGCCAGCAGCCTTCTAGCGGTCTCCGAGCAGTACTTC. This codes for CASSLLAVSEQYF.

This clone was seen a handful of times. The junction differs from germline at one of its ends, possibly a read error. The V gene is TRBV4-1, the J gene TRBJ1-1; D is possibly TRBD1 (5 bases). Germline V gene lookup returns CDR1 MGHRA and CDR2 YSYEKL. The CDR3 totals 15 residues. The CDR3 nucleotides read TGCGCCAGCAGCGAAGAGGACCCGGGGGTCCCTGAAGCTTTCTTT. Protein: CASSEEDPGVPEAFF.

The count of this clone is one. The V gene is TRBV18, the J gene TRBJ2-7; TRBD2 aligns across 8 bases. The CDR3 runs 15 residues. CDR1 is KGHSH and CDR2 is LQKENI in the germline V gene. Trimming removed 3 bases from V and 7 bases from J; junction bases left unmatched: 11. In DNA, the CDR3 is TGTGCCAGCTCACCGGGACTAGAGAGGAGTGAAGAGCAGTACTTC. Its protein product is CASSPGLERSEEQYF. The variable domain in full, with the rest retrieved from reference TRBV18 and TRBJ2-7, is NAGVMQNPRHLVRRRGQEARLRCSPMKGHSHVYWYRQLPEEGLKFMVYLQKENIIDESGMPKERFSAEFPKEGPSILRIQQVVRGDSAAYFCASSPGLERSEEQYFGPGTRLTVT.

The rearrangement uses TRBV29-1 and TRBJ2-1, with TRBD1 matching over 7 bases. The trim removed 6 bases at V and 8 bases at J, leaving 16 bases unmatched. The CDR3 covers 15 residues. Germline lookup yields CDR1 SQVTM and CDR2 ANQGSEA. CDR3 region: CSVWSDRDGVHEQFF. CDR3 bases: TGCAGCGTCTGGTCCGACAGGGATGGGGTCCATGAGCAGTTCTTC.

The chain combines TRBV28 with TRBJ2-5; no clear D gene. Trimming cost V 2 bases and J 2 bases, with 6 bases left between them. The CDR3 has 13 amino acids. The germline V gene encodes CDR1 MDHEN and CDR2 SYDVKM. CDR3 sequence reads: CASSLIAQETQYF. In DNA, the CDR3 is TGTGCCAGCAGTTTAATTGCACAAGAGACCCAGTACTTC.

The chain has TRBV9 and TRBJ2-7; 9 positions match TRBD1. The germline V gene has CDR1 SGDLS and CDR2 YYNGEE. With 1 base clipped from V and 5 bases from J, the junction kept 7 bases outside the gene matches. CDR3 length equals 15 residues. The CDR3 bases are TGTGCCAGCAGCGTAAGGGGACAGGGTTCCCACGAGCAGTACTTC. It translates to CASSVRGQGSHEQYF. Based on the CDR3 plus reference TRBV9 and TRBJ2-7, the full variable domain is DSGVTQTPKHLITATGQRVTLRCSPRSGDLSVYWYQQSLDQGLQFLIQYYNGEERAKGNILERFSAQQFPDLHSELNLSSLELGDSALYFCASSVRGQGSHEQYFGPGTRLTVT.

This chain joins TRBV9 and TRBJ2-5; TRBD2 might be the D (5 bases). Germline-derived CDR1 and CDR2 are SGDLS and YYNGEE. The CDR3 has 15 residues. V was cut by 0 bases and J by 5 bases, with 14 bases left in between. CDR3 sequence (DNA): TGTGCCAGCAGCGTAGACGGGATGGAGGAGGAGACCCAGTACTTC. The encoded protein is CASSVDGMEEETQYF.

The V and J genes are TRBV27 and TRBJ2-7; perhaps TRBD2 as D (7 bases). Germline V lookup: CDR1 MNHEY, CDR2 SMNVEV (reference sequence). This CDR3 is 15 amino acids long. V gave up 2 bases and J gave up 3 bases, with 14 bases separating them. For the CDR3, the DNA is TGTGCCAGCAGTTTACTAGGGGGGGTAAACTACGAGCAGTACTTC. This translates into CASSLLGGVNYEQYF.

J is TRBJ2-5 and V is TRBV27, with D tentatively TRBD1 or TRBD2 (5 bases each). This CDR3 comprises 16 residues. V was shortened by 6 bases and J by 2 bases, with 19 bases between the two germline ends. Germline-derived CDR1 and CDR2 are MNHEY and SMNVEV (reference sequence). CDR3 coding DNA: TGTGCCAGCAGAACCCACTCCGGGACCGAGCAAGAGACCCAGTACTTC. Protein: CASRTHSGTEQETQYF.

The chain joins TRBV18 to TRBJ1-1; D ambiguous. The CDR3 consists of 12 residues. In germline, CDR1 is KGHSH, CDR2 LQKENI. V was cut by 3 bases and J by 1 base, with 3 bases left in between. CDR3 loop: CASSPQNTEAFF. The DNA for the CDR3 is TGTGCCAGCTCACCCCAGAACACTGAAGCTTTCTTT.

The chain is built from TRBV28 and TRBJ1-2, with D tentatively TRBD1 (5 bases). This CDR3 is 17 amino acids long. Trimming took off 5 bases at V and 5 bases at J, with 24 bases between the two ends. Germline-derived CDR1 and CDR2 are MDHEN and SYDVKM. CDR3 nucleotide sequence: TGTGCCAGCAGTACCCCGCAGGGTGGTTTGAGTAGATATGGCTACACCTTC. It codes for CASSTPQGGLSRYGYTF.

The chain is built from TRBV15 and TRBJ1-2; no reliable D call. The CDR3 runs to 15 residues. Germline V gene sequence: CDR1 LNHNV, CDR2 YYDKDF (reference sequence). The ends were cut back, 0 bases at V and 3 bases at J, with 11 bases in the middle. The DNA of the CDR3 is TGTGCCACCAGCAGAGAGCGCGGGGAGGACTATGGCTACACCTTC. Protein sequence: CATSRERGEDYGYTF.

The chain recombines TRBV5-5 with TRBJ2-7; no firm D call. V was clipped by 0 bases and J by 4 bases, with 8 bases between them. This CDR3 is built from 13 residues. The germline gives CDR1 SGHKS, CDR2 YYEKEE (reference sequence). The CDR3, as DNA: TGTGCCAGCAGCTTGGACGTTAGTTACGAGCAGTACTTC. The encoded protein is CASSLDVSYEQYF.

V gene TRBV27 combines with J gene TRBJ2-1, with 11 bases that match TRBD2. The CDR3 is 15 residues long. Germline assignment: CDR1 MNHEY and CDR2 SMNVEV (reference sequence). V dropped 5 bases and J dropped 9; count of bases not matched to a gene: 9. CDR3 sequence reads: CASSGLAGGGGEQFF. DNA of the CDR3: TGTGCCAGCAGTGGACTAGCGGGTGGGGGGGGTGAGCAGTTCTTC.

V and J are TRBV27 and TRBJ1-1; 10 bases are shared with TRBD1. The CDR3 totals 16 residues. Germline V CDR1 and CDR2: MNHEY, SMNVEV (reference sequence). Trimming removed 5 bases from V and 0 bases from J; junction bases left unmatched: 6. In nucleotides, the CDR3 is TGTGCCAGCAGTACTAGACAGGGGGCTCTGAACACTGAAGCTTTCTTT. Amino acids: CASSTRQGALNTEAFF.

The rearrangement links TRBV9 to TRBJ2-3, with 7 bases lining up with TRBD1. Trimming took 2 bases from V and 0 from J; bases not matched to a gene: 3. Looked up from germline, CDR1 is SGDLS and CDR2 is YYNGEE. The CDR3 runs 15 residues. The CDR3 nucleotides are TGTGCCAGCAGCGTTGAGGGGGCTAGCACAGATACGCAGTATTTT. Its translation: CASSVEGASTDTQYF. The variable domain in full, completed from reference TRBV9 and TRBJ2-3, reads DSGVTQTPKHLITATGQRVTLRCSPRSGDLSVYWYQQSLDQGLQFLIQYYNGEERAKGNILERFSAQQFPDLHSELNLSSLELGDSALYFCASSVEGASTDTQYFGPGTRLTVL.

On this clone itself: In the same sample, other DNA sequences code for this CDR3. The gene calls are TRBV30 and TRBJ1-2; D possibly corresponds to TRBD1 (5 bases). Between the trimmed V and J ends, which lost 0 bases and 3 bases, there was a span of 8 bases. The CDR3 spans 13 residues. Germline CDR1 GTSNPN, CDR2 SVGIG (reference sequence). CDR3: CAWSVQGDYGYTF. DNA of the CDR3: TGTGCCTGGAGTGTTCAGGGAGACTATGGCTACACCTTC.

This chain uses TRBV7-9 with TRBJ2-1; no firm D call. Trimming cost V 5 bases and J 8 bases, with 7 bases left between them. The germline V gene encodes CDR1 SEHNR and CDR2 FQNEAQ (reference sequence). The CDR3 loop spans 11 amino acids. CDR3 protein: CASSPDYEQFF. CDR3 nucleotides: TGTGCCAGCAGCCCTGACTATGAGCAGTTCTTC.

The chain combines TRBV7-2 with TRBJ2-6; unclear D gene. The germline V gene encodes CDR1 SGHTA and CDR2 FQGNSA. The CDR3 is made up of 14 amino acids. V was cut by 5 bases and J by 0 bases, with 5 bases left in between. The chain's CDR3 is CASSGISGANVLTF. Written as DNA, the CDR3 is TGTGCCAGCAGCGGGATCTCTGGGGCCAACGTCCTGACTTTC. The entire variable domain, with the rest obtained from reference TRBV7-2 and TRBJ2-6, is as follows: GAGVSQSPSNKVTEKGKDVELRCDPISGHTALYWYRQSLGQGLEFLIYFQGNSAPDKSGLPSDRFSAERTGGSVSTLTIQRTQQEDSAVYLCASSGISGANVLTFGAGSRLTVL.

The chain uses TRBV6-1 and TRBJ2-6, with TRBD1 matching over 10 bases. Germline V gene lookup returns CDR1 MNHNS and CDR2 SASEGT. The ends lost 4 bases at V and 4 bases at J; junction bases unmatched: 7. The CDR3 runs to 17 residues. This CDR3 reads CASSVVGQGTGANVLTF. As DNA, the CDR3 is TGTGCCAGCAGTGTAGTGGGACAGGGGACCGGGGCCAACGTCCTGACTTTC.

This clone showed up just a few times. The chain couples TRBV11-2 to TRBJ2-7; TRBD2 matches 10 bases. Trimming cost V 3 bases and J 1 base; bases outside gene matches: 3. Germline V gene lookup returns CDR1 SGHAT and CDR2 FQNNGV. The CDR3 has 15 residues. The CDR3 DNA reads TGTGCCAGCAGCTTGGGACTAGCGACGTCCTACGAGCAGTACTTC. Protein product: CASSLGLATSYEQYF.

This chain connects TRBV9 to TRBJ2-2; 11 nucleotides agree with TRBD2. Germline CDR1 is SGDLS and CDR2 is YYNGEE. There are 16 residues in the CDR3. After removal of 3 bases from V and 4 bases from J, the junction contained 5 bases not matched to a gene. The CDR3 reads CASSGELAGVTGELFF. CDR3 coding DNA: TGTGCCAGCAGCGGTGAACTAGCGGGAGTCACCGGGGAGCTGTTTTTT.

This chain links TRBV9 with TRBJ2-2; a weak D match, TRBD2 (6 bases). The germline V and J ends were trimmed by 0 bases and 1 base, with 10 bases remaining between them. From germline, CDR1 is SGDLS and CDR2 YYNGEE. The CDR3 loop spans 16 amino acids. DNA for the CDR3: TGTGCCAGCAGCGTAGGACTAGTGGTGAACACCGGGGAGCTGTTTTTT. Translated, it gives CASSVGLVVNTGELFF.

This clone has just one count. The J gene is TRBJ1-2, the V gene TRBV5-1; D is ambiguous. The CDR3 is 12 residues long. V was trimmed by 2 bases and J by 8 bases, leaving 10 bases between them. CDR1 and CDR2 from the germline V gene are SGHRS and YFSETQ. The CDR3 region has the DNA TGCGCCAGCAGCTTTGGAGGGCAAGGCTACACCTTC. Translating it yields CASSFGGQGYTF. The variable domain in full, completed from reference TRBV5-1 and TRBJ1-2, reads KAGVTQTPRYLIKTRGQQVTLSCSPISGHRSVSWYQQTPGQGLQFLFEYFSETQRNKGNFPGRFSGRQFSNSRSEMNVSTLELGDSALYLCASSFGGQGYTFGSGTRLTVV.

The chain is built from TRBV27 and TRBJ2-1; 8 bases line up with TRBD2. CDR1 and CDR2 (germline): MNHEY, SMNVEV (reference sequence). CDR3 size: 16 residues. The V gene end was trimmed by 7 bases and the J gene end by 7 bases; junction bases not matched to a gene: 15. The CDR3 sequence is CASKPPGTRGGNEQFF. The CDR3 region has the DNA TGTGCCAGCAAACCACCGGGGACTAGAGGGGGGAATGAGCAGTTCTTC.